These T cell receptor beta chains were read from a single sample in a study of vaccination and CD4 T cells after COVID-19. Their antigens remain unidentified. TCRdb ran MiXCR on the PCR reads and lists one entry per CDR3 protein. The sample lists fewer than 30,000 distinct CDR3 sequences; 36% were seen once. The material was CD4+ T cells from blood, cultured in vitro, obtained about 7 months after SARS-CoV-2 vaccination. All receptors come from a human donor who had recovered from COVID-19. The CDR3 runs from the conserved cysteine through the conserved F or W. D genes are given only for firm matches. Clone size, where shown, is once, few, many, or a class for clones that have expanded.

CASSPDRDYGYTF | TGCGCCAGCAGCCCTGACAGAGACTATGGCTACACCTTC | few | TRBJ1-2 | NA | TRBV5-1
CATSDLHGLGADTQYF | TGTGCCACCAGTGATTTGCACGGACTAGGGGCAGATACGCAGTATTTT | few | TRBJ2-3 | TRBD2 | TRBV24-1
CASSLSGETQYF | TGCGCCAGCAGCTTGAGCGGGGAGACCCAGTACTTC | few | TRBJ2-5 | NA | TRBV5-1
CASSLGSGGPTAETQYF | TGTGCCAGCAGTTTGGGGTCGGGAGGCCCAACGGCGGAGACCCAGTACTTC | NA | TRBJ2-5 | TRBD2 | TRBV7-9
CSAIAGASTDTQYF | TGCAGTGCCATAGCGGGAGCATCCACAGATACGCAGTATTTT | NA | TRBJ2-3 | TRBD2 | TRBV20-1
CASSLAGAEAFF | TGTGCCAGCAGCTTAGCTGGCGCGGAAGCTTTCTTT | few | TRBJ1-1 | NA | TRBV7-8
CASSLRADTQYF | TGTGCCAGCAGTTTGAGGGCAGATACGCAGTATTTT | NA | TRBJ2-3 | NA | TRBV12-3/TRBV12-4
CASSGTGGAETQYF | TGTGCCAGCAGTGGGACTGGGGGCGCGGAGACCCAGTACTTC | few | TRBJ2-5 | NA | TRBV12-3/TRBV12-4
CASSIGTTYEQYF | TGTGCCAGTAGTATAGGGACAACCTACGAGCAGTACTTC | NA | TRBJ2-7 | NA | TRBV19
CASSLGLETHNEQFF | TGTGCCAGCAGCTTAGGCCTAGAGACTCACAATGAGCAGTTCTTC | few | TRBJ2-1 | NA | TRBV7-9
CASTKGQGAYNEQFF | TGTGCCAGCACTAAAGGACAGGGGGCCTACAATGAGCAGTTCTTC | NA | TRBJ2-1 | TRBD1 | TRBV6-1
CASSYEVGDEQYF | TGTGCCAGCAGTTACGAGGTGGGCGACGAGCAGTACTTC | few | TRBJ2-7 | NA | TRBV6-5
CSGDRSGGDTEAFF | TGCAGTGGGGACAGGAGCGGAGGCGACACTGAAGCTTTCTTT | few | TRBJ1-1 | TRBD1 | TRBV20-1
CASSMGLAENNEQFF | TGTGCCAGTAGCATGGGACTAGCGGAGAACAATGAGCAGTTCTTC | NA | TRBJ2-1 | TRBD2 | TRBV19
CASNPPGGLYEQYF | TGTGCCAGCAACCCCCCTGGAGGGTTATACGAGCAGTACTTC | NA | TRBJ2-7 | NA | TRBV2
CASSVQGYTDTQYF | TGTGCCAGCAGCGTACAGGGTTACACAGATACGCAGTATTTT | NA | TRBJ2-3 | NA | TRBV7-9
CSARGVSGRAYEQYF | TGCAGTGCTAGAGGGGTTAGCGGGAGGGCCTACGAGCAGTACTTC | NA | TRBJ2-7 | TRBD2 | TRBV20-1
CSARPPRDSQETQYF | TGCAGTGCAAGGCCGCCCCGGGACTCACAAGAGACCCAGTACTTC | few | TRBJ2-5 | NA | TRBV20-1
CASSELHLNTEAFF | TGTGCCAGCAGTGAACTTCACCTGAACACTGAAGCTTTCTTT | NA | TRBJ1-1 | NA | TRBV6-1
CSAREKGAGWAKFF | TGCAGTGCTAGAGAAAAGGGTGCCGGGTGGGCTAAGTTCTTC | few | TRBJ2-1 | NA | TRBV20-1
CASRKQTGGVRQETQYF | TGTGCCAGCCGAAAACAAACAGGGGGCGTGAGGCAAGAGACCCAGTACTTC | NA | TRBJ2-5 | TRBD1 | TRBV19
CASSHNQNTEAFF | TGTGCCAGCAGCCATAATCAAAACACTGAAGCTTTCTTT | NA | TRBJ1-1 | NA | TRBV6-2/TRBV6-3
CSAFSTPRISTDTQYF | TGCAGTGCTTTCTCGACCCCGAGGATTAGCACAGATACGCAGTATTTT | few | TRBJ2-3 | NA | TRBV20-1
CASSRGQVAYNEQFF | TGTGCCAGCAGCCGAGGACAGGTAGCCTACAATGAGCAGTTCTTC | NA | TRBJ2-1 | TRBD1 | TRBV5-8
CASSTRAGGSSYEQYF | TGTGCCAGCAGCACACGGGCCGGGGGGAGCTCCTACGAGCAGTACTTC | few | TRBJ2-7 | TRBD2 | TRBV7-6
CASRSKGRGYTF | TGTGCCAGCAGATCTAAGGGGAGAGGCTACACCTTC | few | TRBJ1-2 | NA | TRBV28
CASSKDYSQPGQGGESKNIQYF | TGTGCCAGCAGCAAAGACTATTCTCAGCCGGGACAGGGGGGTGAGTCCAAAAACATTCAGTACTTC | once | TRBJ2-4 | NA | TRBV21-1
CSATTGFRTEAFF | TGCAGTGCTACAACAGGGTTTCGCACTGAAGCTTTCTTT | few | TRBJ1-1 | NA | TRBV20-1
CASSIEWNQPQHF | TGTGCCAGTAGTATAGAGTGGAATCAGCCCCAGCATTTT | few | TRBJ1-5 | NA | TRBV19
CASSSGQGDRYEQFF | TGTGCCAGCAGCTCGGGACAGGGGGATCGGTATGAGCAGTTCTTC | NA | TRBJ2-1 | TRBD1 | TRBV11-2
CARLTESGYTF | TGTGCCAGGTTAACTGAGAGTGGCTACACCTTC | few | TRBJ1-2 | NA | TRBV6-1
CSAHTGTSGTYNEQFF | TGCAGTGCTCACACTGGGACTAGCGGTACCTACAATGAGCAGTTCTTC | once | TRBJ2-1 | TRBD2 | TRBV20-1
CASSYGTSGYEQYF | TGTGCCAGCAGTTACGGGACTAGCGGCTACGAGCAGTACTTC | NA | TRBJ2-7 | TRBD2 | TRBV6-5
CASSSVPGQGLNEQFF | TGTGCCAGCAGCTCGGTTCCGGGACAGGGGTTAAATGAGCAGTTCTTC | NA | TRBJ2-1 | TRBD1 | TRBV5-5
CSSIDGGRGYDTQYF | TGCAGTTCCATAGACGGCGGGAGAGGTTACGATACGCAGTATTTT | few | TRBJ2-3 | TRBD2 | TRBV20-1
CSAYRESYNEQFF | TGCAGTGCTTATCGGGAGAGCTACAATGAGCAGTTCTTC | NA | TRBJ2-1 | NA | TRBV20-1
CASRRDRLSGYTF | TGTGCCAGCAGAAGGGACAGGTTGTCTGGCTACACCTTC | medium-sized | TRBJ1-2 | TRBD1 | TRBV6-1
CASSRHSGVTLHF | TGTGCCAGCAGCCGCCACTCAGGTGTAACCCTCCACTTT | NA | TRBJ1-6 | NA | TRBV5-8
CSAPAEARETQYF | TGCAGTGCCCCTGCGGAGGCCAGGGAGACCCAGTACTTC | NA | TRBJ2-5 | NA | TRBV20-1
CASSRGVGIETQYF | TGTGCCAGCAGCCGGGGGGTGGGGATCGAGACCCAGTACTTC | few | TRBJ2-5 | TRBD2 | TRBV6-1
CASSQDYRYSNQPQHF | TGCGCCAGCAGCCAAGACTACAGGTATAGCAATCAGCCCCAGCATTTT | NA | TRBJ1-5 | NA | TRBV4-3
CASSPADYEGDSPLHF | TGTGCCAGCAGCCCCGCCGACTACGAGGGTGATTCACCCCTCCACTTT | few | TRBJ1-6 | NA | TRBV7-2
CSARTGNGYTF | TGCAGTGCTCGGACAGGGAATGGCTACACCTTC | NA | TRBJ1-2 | TRBD1 | TRBV20-1
CASRATAELFF | TGTGCCAGCAGAGCCACGGCTGAGCTGTTTTTT | medium-sized | TRBJ2-2 | NA | TRBV7-2
CASSMVSDADEQYF | TGTGCCAGTAGTATGGTTTCGGATGCCGACGAGCAGTACTTC | NA | TRBJ2-7 | NA | TRBV19
CASSTSGRASDTQYF | TGTGCCAGCAGTACTAGCGGGAGGGCCTCAGATACGCAGTATTTT | few | TRBJ2-3 | TRBD2 | TRBV7-2
CASRRQFESEQFF | TGCGCCAGCAGACGGCAATTCGAGTCTGAGCAGTTCTTC | few | TRBJ2-1 | NA | TRBV10-1
CASSIDRVGGYTF | TGTGCCAGTAGTATAGACAGGGTCGGTGGCTACACCTTC | NA | TRBJ1-2 | NA | TRBV19
CASSFSGSSYNEQFF | TGTGCCAGCAGCTTTTCCGGAAGCTCCTACAATGAGCAGTTCTTC | NA | TRBJ2-1 | NA | TRBV7-9
CASSLLSDTQYF | TGTGCCAGCAGTTTATTGTCGGATACGCAGTATTTT | NA | TRBJ2-3 | NA | TRBV28
CASSHRWRRGQETQYF | TGTGCCAGCAGCCACCGTTGGCGCAGGGGACAAGAGACCCAGTACTTC | few | TRBJ2-5 | NA | TRBV7-9
CSAEGLLDGGGSPLHF | TGCAGTGCTGAGGGACTCCTCGACGGCGGAGGGTCACCCCTCCACTTT | NA | TRBJ1-6 | NA | TRBV20-1
CASSPMAFKPFSYEQYF | TGTGCCAGCAGCCCGATGGCCTTTAAACCCTTCTCCTACGAGCAGTACTTC | NA | TRBJ2-7 | NA | TRBV4-2
CASSYSTGRSPLHF | TGTGCCAGCAGTTACTCGACAGGTCGGTCACCCCTCCACTTT | NA | TRBJ1-6 | NA | TRBV6-5
CAGRLAGGSDTQYF | TGTGCCGGGAGACTAGCGGGAGGGTCAGATACGCAGTATTTT | few | TRBJ2-3 | TRBD2 | TRBV6-1
CASSLRNGGGVTSEQFF | TGTGCCAGCAGCTTACGAAATGGGGGGGGGGTTACCAGTGAGCAGTTCTTC | NA | TRBJ2-1 | TRBD2 | TRBV7-3
CSARESDNYEQYF | TGCAGTGCTAGAGAGTCAGACAACTACGAGCAGTACTTC | few | TRBJ2-7 | NA | TRBV20-1
CSARGFRIESGELFF | TGCAGTGCTAGAGGCTTTCGAATAGAGTCCGGGGAGCTGTTTTTT | NA | TRBJ2-2 | NA | TRBV20-1
CASSRTGQGSPLHF | TGTGCCAGCAGCCGGACAGGGCAGGGTTCACCCCTCCACTTT | few | TRBJ1-6 | TRBD1 | TRBV7-9
CASSARWDYEQYF | TGTGCCAGCAGTGCACGCTGGGATTACGAGCAGTACTTC | NA | TRBJ2-7 | NA | TRBV6-1